This TCR beta chain was captured in a study of T cells in localized non-small cell lung cancer. Study results and limitations: Heterogeneity within the tumor remains possible, as just one region underwent sequencing. A denser population of T cells in blood accompanied longer overall survival. Appearing in adjacent lung were a median about 59 of the top 100 tumor clones. Peak T cell clonality was found in uninvolved adjacent lung, exceeding tumor.

This CDR3 spans 14 amino acids. Per germline, CDR1 SGHDN and CDR2 FVKESK. Deletions cut 4 bases from V and 9 bases from J, with 16 bases between. A note on this clone: The antigen remains unidentified.

Some clones are missing from TCRdb's copy, which holds only in-frame ones; the method was immunoSEQ multiplex PCR. The sample has 25,000 to 30,000 clones, about 86% seen once. The sample here was peripheral blood mononuclear cells, taken before any cancer treatment. V and J are TRBV14 and TRBJ1-5; possible D gene TRBD1, 6 bases. This receptor was identified in a man aged 40-75 years with stage III lung adenocarcinoma. CDR3 sequence (DNA): TGTGCCAGCAGCCTCGGGACAAAGGATGTGCCCCAGCATTTT. Its protein is CASSLGTKDVPQHF.